Sequencing of this T cell receptor beta chain was carried out in a study of blood T cell repertoires in COVID-19. Study summary: Sites in the United States, Italy and Spain provided acute and convalescent COVID-19 samples. T cells, B-cell-depleted T cells, or PBMCs provided the cDNA or gDNA that served as material.

Per the original data handling: It was from reference gene primer amplification that nucleated cell counts were estimated. The method was immunoSEQ multiplex PCR; TCRdb's version includes in-frame clones alone and lacks a portion of them. From that table come the V and J calls and clone size; the DNA was used to work out D and trimming. Of 110,000 or so clones listed, about 89% are singletons. The germline V gene has CDR1 SNHLY and CDR2 FYNNEI. The ends were cut back, 5 bases at V and 3 bases at J, with 19 bases in the middle. The CDR3 runs to 16 residues. This clone has only a few counts. This sequence originates from a human donor with acute or convalescent COVID-19. The donor label of this sample is uncertain. Specimen: peripheral blood. J is TRBJ1-1 and V is TRBV2; possible D gene TRBD1, 6 bases. CDR3 sequence (DNA): TGTGCCAGCAGTCCCGACTTGGGGGGGCGGGACACTGAAGCTTTCTTT. Encoded protein: CASSPDLGGRDTEAFF.